These 9 T cell receptor beta chains came from one sample sequenced in a study of blood T cell repertoires in COVID-19. The data were produced by immunoSEQ multiplex PCR, yet TCRdb's version contains in-frame clones alone and is incomplete. The sample holds 30,000 to 40,000 clones, less than 90% seen once. The source material was peripheral blood. These receptors originate from a man aged 70 or older with active COVID-19.

The rearrangement links TRBV7-9 to TRBJ1-4; D is uncertain. This CDR3 spans 15 amino acids. Germline V gene lookup returns CDR1 SEHNR and CDR2 FQNEAQ (reference sequence). Trimming took 6 bases from V and 0 from J, leaving 11 bases between them. The CDR3 DNA follows: TGTGCCAGCAGGCCCCCCGGGGCAACTAATGAAAAACTGTTTTTT. It translates to CASRPPGATNEKLFF.

Written as DNA, the CDR3 is TGCGCCAGCAGCCCGACGGGGAGCGGGCCCGAAAATACGCAGTATTTT. Translated: CASSPTGSGPENTQYF. The chain employs TRBV4-1 and TRBJ2-3; D might be TRBD2 (6 bases). Deletions cut 4 bases from V and 7 bases from J, with 21 bases between. The CDR3 sequence is 16 residues long. The V gene's germline CDR1 is MGHRA and CDR2 YSYEKL.

This clone was detected once. CDR3 sequence reads: CASSSRTSGTTDTQYF. The CDR3 DNA follows: TGTGCCAGCAGCTCTCGGACTAGCGGGACCACAGATACGCAGTATTTT. The V call is TRBV5-6, the J call TRBJ2-3, with 12 bases that match TRBD2. Germline V CDR1 and CDR2: SGHDT, YYEEEE. V dropped 3 bases and J dropped 2; count of bases not matched to a gene: 4. The CDR3 is 16 residues long.

The genes are TRBV15 and TRBJ2-5; 13 nucleotides agree with TRBD2. This CDR3 has 16 amino acids. Per the germline V gene, CDR1 is LNHNV and CDR2 is YYDKDF (reference sequence). V dropped 1 base and J dropped 5; count of bases not matched to a gene: 4. CDR3 in amino acids: CATSRGTSGSPETQYF. The CDR3 DNA reads as TGTGCCACCAGCAGAGGGACTAGCGGGAGTCCGGAGACCCAGTACTTC.

The chain carries TRBV4-2 and TRBJ2-1; 10 nucleotides line up with TRBD2. The CDR3 has 18 residues. The V gene end was trimmed by 0 bases and the J gene end by 6 bases; junction bases not matched to a gene: 11. Germline V CDR1 and CDR2: LGHNA, YNFKEQ. DNA for the CDR3: TGTGCCAGCAGCCAAGATGCGGCTAGCGGGAGAGGTGGCAATGAGCAGTTCTTC. Translation: CASSQDAASGRGGNEQFF.

The J gene is TRBJ2-3, the V gene TRBV28, with D maybe TRBD1 (6 bases). The germline V and J ends were trimmed by 1 base and 5 bases, with 10 bases remaining between them. This CDR3 region has 14 residues. Germline lookup yields CDR1 MDHEN and CDR2 SYDVKM. The DNA for the CDR3 is TGTGCCAGCAGTTTATCCAGGGGTCAAGATACGCAGTATTTT. It encodes CASSLSRGQDTQYF.

As concerns this clone: The same CDR3 is also encoded by other DNA sequences in this sample. J is TRBJ1-1 and V is TRBV14, with D perhaps matching TRBD1 (6 bases). Germline CDR1 and CDR2: SGHDN and FVKESK. Trimming pared 4 bases from V and 1 base from J, leaving 10 bases between. The CDR3 consists of 14 residues. CDR3 bases: TGTGCCAGCAGCCTAACCAGGGGGAACACTGAAGCTTTCTTT. This sequence encodes CASSLTRGNTEAFF.

This chain joins TRBV28 and TRBJ1-6; D may be TRBD1 (6 bases). The V end lost 11 bases, the J end lost 10 bases, and 21 bases lay between the germline ends. This CDR3 is 14 amino acids long. Germline loops: CDR1 MDHEN, CDR2 SYDVKM. The CDR3 is CAGRTEDSRSPLHF. CDR3 DNA: TGTGCCGGAAGAACCGAGGACAGCAGGTCACCCCTCCACTTT.

The V call is TRBV27, the J call TRBJ2-7; 9 bases are a match to TRBD2. After removal of 5 bases from V and 6 bases from J, the junction contained 14 bases not matched to a gene. This CDR3 contains 16 residues. CDR1 and CDR2 from the germline V gene are MNHEY and SMNVEV (reference sequence). The DNA for the CDR3 is TGTGCCAGCAGTGCGTCACAGGGACTAGCAACTCGCGAGCAGTACTTC. Its protein is CASSASQGLATREQYF.